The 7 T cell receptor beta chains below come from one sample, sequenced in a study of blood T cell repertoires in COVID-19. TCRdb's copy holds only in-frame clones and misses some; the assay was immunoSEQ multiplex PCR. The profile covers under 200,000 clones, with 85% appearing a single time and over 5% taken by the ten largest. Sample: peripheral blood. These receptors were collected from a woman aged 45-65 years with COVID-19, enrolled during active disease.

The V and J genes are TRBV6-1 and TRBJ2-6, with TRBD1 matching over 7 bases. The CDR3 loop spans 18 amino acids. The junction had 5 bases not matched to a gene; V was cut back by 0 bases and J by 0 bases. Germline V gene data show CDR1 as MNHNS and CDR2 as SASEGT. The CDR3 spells CASSEAMTGSSGANVLTF. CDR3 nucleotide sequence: TGTGCCAGCAGTGAAGCGATGACAGGGAGCTCTGGGGCCAACGTCCTGACTTTC.

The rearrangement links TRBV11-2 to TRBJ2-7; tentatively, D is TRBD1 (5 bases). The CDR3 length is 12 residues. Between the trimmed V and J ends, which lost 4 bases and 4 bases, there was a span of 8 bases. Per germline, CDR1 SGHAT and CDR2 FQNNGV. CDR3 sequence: CASSYQGYEQYF. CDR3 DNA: TGTGCCAGCAGCTACCAGGGTTACGAGCAGTACTTC.

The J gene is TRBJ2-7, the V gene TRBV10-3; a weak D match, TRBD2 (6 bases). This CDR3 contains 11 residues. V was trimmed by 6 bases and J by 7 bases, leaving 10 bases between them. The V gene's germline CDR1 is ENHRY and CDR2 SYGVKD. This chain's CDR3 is CAIRSAGEQYF. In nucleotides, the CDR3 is TGTGCCATCAGAAGCGCGGGGGAGCAGTACTTC.

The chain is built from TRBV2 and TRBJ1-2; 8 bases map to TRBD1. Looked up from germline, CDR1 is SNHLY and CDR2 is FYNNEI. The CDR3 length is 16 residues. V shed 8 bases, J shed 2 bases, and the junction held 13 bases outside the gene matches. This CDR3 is CASPRRTGSLNYGYTF. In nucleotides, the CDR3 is TGTGCCAGCCCGAGGAGGACAGGGAGCTTGAACTATGGCTACACCTTC. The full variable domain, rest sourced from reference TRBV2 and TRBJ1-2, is EPEVTQTPSHQVTQMGQEVILRCVPISNHLYFYWYRQILGQKVEFLVSFYNNEISEKSEIFDDQFSVERPDGSNFTLKIRSTKLEDSAMYFCASPRRTGSLNYGYTFGSGTRLTVV.

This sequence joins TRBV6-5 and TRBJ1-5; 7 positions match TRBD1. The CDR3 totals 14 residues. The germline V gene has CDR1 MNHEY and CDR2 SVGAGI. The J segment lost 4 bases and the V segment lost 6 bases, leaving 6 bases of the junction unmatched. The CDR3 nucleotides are TGTGCCAGCAGAACGACAGGGTGGAATCAGCCCCAGCATTTT. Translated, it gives CASRTTGWNQPQHF.

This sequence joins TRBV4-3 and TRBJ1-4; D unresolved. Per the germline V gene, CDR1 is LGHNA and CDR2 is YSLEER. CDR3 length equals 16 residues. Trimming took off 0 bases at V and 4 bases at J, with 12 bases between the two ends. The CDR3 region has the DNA TGCGCCAGCAGCCAAGATAAAACAACCCGTAATGAAAAACTGTTTTTT. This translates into CASSQDKTTRNEKLFF.

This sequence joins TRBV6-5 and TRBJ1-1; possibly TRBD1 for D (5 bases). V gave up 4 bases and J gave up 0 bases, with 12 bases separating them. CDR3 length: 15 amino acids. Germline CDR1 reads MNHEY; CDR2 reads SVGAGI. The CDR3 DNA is TGTGCCAGCAGTTCATCCGACAGAATGAACACTGAAGCTTTCTTT. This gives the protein CASSSSDRMNTEAFF.